These 3 T cell receptor beta chains came from one sample sequenced in a study of shared clonotypes between healthy human individuals. Sequenced by immunoSEQ multiplex PCR; TCRdb stores in-frame clones only, minus some. Of over 800,000 clones in the sample, about 91% were seen once. Naive CD8 cells lacked CD45RO and underwent positive selection for CCR7, leaving out terminally differentiated effector memory CD45RA+ cells. The sequencing input was naive CD8+ T cells sorted from blood. The origin of the receptors is a man younger than 45 in good health.

This chain uses TRBV10-1 with TRBJ2-1, with 8 bases identical to TRBD1. This CDR3 has 16 residues. CDR1 and CDR2 from the germline V gene are WNHNN and SYGVQD (reference sequence). V lost 4 bases to trimming and J lost 4 bases; unmatched junction nucleotides: 9. The DNA for the CDR3 is TGCGCCAGCAGTGGCGGATCCGGGACAGGATACAATGAGCAGTTCTTC. It translates to CASSGGSGTGYNEQFF.

CDR3 sequence: CASSVGLAGGYEQFF. The CDR3, as DNA: TGTGCCAGCAGCGTAGGACTAGCGGGAGGTTATGAGCAGTTCTTC. The chain has TRBV9 and TRBJ2-1, with 13 positions matching TRBD2. From germline, CDR1 is SGDLS and CDR2 YYNGEE. The CDR3 runs 15 residues. The V segment lost 0 bases and the J segment 8 bases; nucleotides outside the gene matches: 2.

The chain uses TRBV9 and TRBJ2-2; D could derive from TRBD1 or TRBD2 (5 bases each). The germline V gene encodes CDR1 SGDLS and CDR2 YYNGEE. V was shortened by 0 bases and J by 2 bases, with 14 bases between the two germline ends. The CDR3 spans 17 residues. The CDR3 DNA is TGTGCCAGCAGCGTAGGTGGTTGGGGGAGCAACACCGGGGAGCTGTTTTTT. As protein: CASSVGGWGSNTGELFF.